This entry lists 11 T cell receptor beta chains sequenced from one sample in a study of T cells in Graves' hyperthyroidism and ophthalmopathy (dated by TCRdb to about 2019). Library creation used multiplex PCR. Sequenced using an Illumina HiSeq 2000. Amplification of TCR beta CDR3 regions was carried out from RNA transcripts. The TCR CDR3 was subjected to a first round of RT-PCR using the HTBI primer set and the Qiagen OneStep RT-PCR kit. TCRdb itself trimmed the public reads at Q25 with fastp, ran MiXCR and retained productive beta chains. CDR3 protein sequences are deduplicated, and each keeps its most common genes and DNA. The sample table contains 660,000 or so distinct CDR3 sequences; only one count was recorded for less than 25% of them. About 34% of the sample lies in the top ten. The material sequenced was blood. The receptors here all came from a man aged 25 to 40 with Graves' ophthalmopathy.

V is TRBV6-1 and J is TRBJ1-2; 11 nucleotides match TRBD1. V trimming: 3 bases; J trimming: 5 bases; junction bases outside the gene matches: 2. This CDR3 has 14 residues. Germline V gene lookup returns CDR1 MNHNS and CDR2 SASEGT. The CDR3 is CASSDGTGGYGYTF. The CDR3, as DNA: TGTGCCAGCAGTGACGGGACAGGGGGATATGGCTACACCTTC.

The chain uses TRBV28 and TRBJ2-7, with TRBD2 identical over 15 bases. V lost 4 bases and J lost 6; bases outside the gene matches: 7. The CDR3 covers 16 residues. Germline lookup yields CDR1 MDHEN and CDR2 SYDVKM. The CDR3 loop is CASSSLGLAGGREQYF. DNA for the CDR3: TGTGCCAGCAGTTCACTGGGACTAGCGGGAGGTCGCGAGCAGTACTTC.

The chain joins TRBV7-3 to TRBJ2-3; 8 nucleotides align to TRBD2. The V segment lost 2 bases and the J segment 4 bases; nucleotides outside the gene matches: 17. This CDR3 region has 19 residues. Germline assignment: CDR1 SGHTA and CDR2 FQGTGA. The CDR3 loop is CASSLRPTPPGGPADTQYF. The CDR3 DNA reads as TGTGCCAGCAGCTTACGTCCCACGCCCCCGGGAGGGCCAGCAGATACGCAGTATTTT.

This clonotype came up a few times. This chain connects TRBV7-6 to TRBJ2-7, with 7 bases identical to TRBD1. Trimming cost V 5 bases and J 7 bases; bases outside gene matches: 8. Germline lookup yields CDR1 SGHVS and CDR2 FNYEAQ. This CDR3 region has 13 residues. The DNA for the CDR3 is TGTGCCAGCAGCGCCGGGACAGCCTGGGAGCAGTACTTC. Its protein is CASSAGTAWEQYF.

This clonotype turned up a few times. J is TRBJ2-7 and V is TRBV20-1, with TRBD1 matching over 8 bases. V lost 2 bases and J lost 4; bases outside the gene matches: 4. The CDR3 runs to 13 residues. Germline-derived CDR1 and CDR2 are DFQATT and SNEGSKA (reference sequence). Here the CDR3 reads CSARQGAPYEQYF. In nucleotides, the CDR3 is TGCAGTGCTAGACAGGGGGCCCCGTACGAGCAGTACTTC.

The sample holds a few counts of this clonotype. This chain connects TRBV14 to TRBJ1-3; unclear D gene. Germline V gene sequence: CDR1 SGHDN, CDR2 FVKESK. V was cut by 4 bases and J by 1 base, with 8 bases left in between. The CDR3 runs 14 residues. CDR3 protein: CASSLYMSGNTIYF. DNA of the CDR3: TGTGCCAGCAGCCTTTATATGTCTGGAAACACCATATATTTT.

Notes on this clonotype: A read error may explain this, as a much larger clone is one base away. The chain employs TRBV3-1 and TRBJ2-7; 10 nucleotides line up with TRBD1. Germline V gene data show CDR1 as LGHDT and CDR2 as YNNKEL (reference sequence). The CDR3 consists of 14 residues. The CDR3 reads CAGSQRTGGYEQYF. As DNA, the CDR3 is TGTGCCGGCAGCCAAAGGACAGGGGGCTACGAGCAGTACTTC.

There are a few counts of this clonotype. The CDR3 is CASWGLAASSYNEQFF. CDR3 DNA sequence: TGTGCCAGTTGGGGACTAGCGGCAAGCTCCTACAATGAGCAGTTCTTC. The chain uses TRBV2 and TRBJ2-1, with TRBD2 matching 11 bases. J lost 0 bases, V lost 9 bases, and 7 bases had no gene match. Germline CDR1 SNHLY, CDR2 FYNNEI. The CDR3 spans 16 residues.

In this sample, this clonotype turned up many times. CDR3 sequence (DNA): TGTGCCTACCAGACAGGGGGCTGGAATCAGCCCCAGCATTTT. As protein: CAYQTGGWNQPQHF. The chain links TRBV30 to TRBJ1-5; 10 bases line up with TRBD1. Trimming cost V 7 bases and J 4 bases; bases outside gene matches: 7. There are 14 residues in the CDR3. Germline V gene sequence: CDR1 GTSNPN, CDR2 SVGIG (reference sequence).

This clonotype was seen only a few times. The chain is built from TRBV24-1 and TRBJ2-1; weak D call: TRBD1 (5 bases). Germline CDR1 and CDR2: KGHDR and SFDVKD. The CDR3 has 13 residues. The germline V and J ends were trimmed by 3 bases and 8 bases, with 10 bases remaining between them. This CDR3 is CATSDKQVHEQFF. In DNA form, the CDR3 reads TGTGCCACCAGTGATAAACAGGTACATGAGCAGTTCTTC.

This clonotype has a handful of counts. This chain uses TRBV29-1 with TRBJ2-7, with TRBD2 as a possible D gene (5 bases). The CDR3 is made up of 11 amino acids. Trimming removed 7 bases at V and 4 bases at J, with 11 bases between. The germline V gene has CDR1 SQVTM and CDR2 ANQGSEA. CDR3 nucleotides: TGCAGCGGACAACGGGATTACGAGCAGTACTTC. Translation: CSGQRDYEQYF.